Shown below are 31 T cell receptor beta chains from a single sample sequenced in a study of T cell responses to AZD1222 COVID-19 vaccine. The protocol was immunoSEQ multiplex PCR, while the TCRdb copy is restricted to in-frame clones and leaves out a portion. The table shows approximately 89,000 clones, with more than 70% occurring only once. Sequenced here: peripheral blood, sampled on day 0 of AZD1222 vaccination. The receptors shown here come from an adult in good health.

The chain recombines TRBV7-2 with TRBJ2-5, with D possibly being TRBD2 (5 bases). V was trimmed by 4 bases and J by 5 bases, leaving 26 bases between them. Germline V lookup: CDR1 SGHTA, CDR2 FQGNSA. The CDR3 runs 18 residues. The CDR3 loop reads CASSSSRVYRALGETQYF. In DNA, the CDR3 is TGTGCCAGCAGCTCCTCGCGGGTTTACAGAGCTTTGGGCGAGACCCAGTACTTC.

This chain joins TRBV10-3 and TRBJ1-6, with D possibly TRBD1 on 6 matching bases. From germline, CDR1 is ENHRY and CDR2 SYGVKD. This CDR3 is 13 amino acids long. Trimming left V 7 bases short and J 8 bases short, with 12 bases between. CDR3 sequence reads: CAITTGLDSPLHF. CDR3 sequence (DNA): TGTGCCATCACTACAGGGCTGGATTCACCCCTCCACTTT.

The V and J genes are TRBV2 and TRBJ1-2, with D hard to call. This CDR3 has 13 amino acids. The germline V and J ends were trimmed by 5 bases and 2 bases, with 9 bases remaining between them. The germline V gene encodes CDR1 SNHLY and CDR2 FYNNEI. CDR3 sequence (DNA): TGTGCCAGCAGTTGGACGGAAAACTATGGCTACACCTTC. Translated: CASSWTENYGYTF.

The chain links TRBV19 to TRBJ1-3; D is possibly TRBD1 (5 bases). The germline V gene encodes CDR1 LNHDA and CDR2 SQIVND (reference sequence). This CDR3 contains 15 residues. V lost 1 base to trimming and J lost 4 bases, with 11 bases between them. CDR3 DNA: TGTGCCAGTAGTATAGGCGCAGGGCCCGGAAACACCATATATTTT. Translated: CASSIGAGPGNTIYF.

The CDR3 protein is CASSPGGGLGTEAFF. As DNA, the CDR3 is TGTGCCAGCAGCCCAGGGGGGGGCTTGGGAACTGAAGCTTTCTTT. The genes are TRBV9 and TRBJ1-1, with 7 bases fitting TRBD1. The germline gives CDR1 SGDLS, CDR2 YYNGEE. This CDR3 spans 15 amino acids. V lost 4 bases and J lost 5; bases outside the gene matches: 11.

The sample holds many counts of this clone. This chain links TRBV20-1 with TRBJ1-2; D is uncertain. The V gene's germline CDR1 is DFQATT and CDR2 SNEGSKA (reference sequence). This CDR3 is 11 amino acids long. V lost 5 bases, J lost 4 bases, and 8 bases lay in between. CDR3 coding DNA: TGCAGTGCTCCCCGAGGCTATGGCTACACCTTC. It is translated as CSAPRGYGYTF.

The V gene is TRBV7-9, the J gene TRBJ2-2; 9 bases are a match to TRBD1. V lost 4 bases and J lost 4; bases outside the gene matches: 7. The germline V gene encodes CDR1 SEHNR and CDR2 FQNEAQ (reference sequence). The CDR3 is 16 amino acids. The CDR3 protein is CASSSRDRELTGELFF. In DNA form, the CDR3 reads TGTGCCAGCAGCTCTAGGGACAGGGAACTCACCGGGGAGCTGTTTTTT.

The J gene is TRBJ1-1, the V gene TRBV19; the D gene is possibly TRBD1 (6 bases). The CDR3 has 15 amino acids. Per the germline V gene, CDR1 is LNHDA and CDR2 is SQIVND (reference sequence). Between the trimmed V and J ends, which lost 7 bases and 2 bases, there was a span of 17 bases. CDR3 sequence: CASTPTGGGNTEAFF. The CDR3 DNA reads TGTGCCAGTACTCCGACAGGTGGGGGAAACACTGAAGCTTTCTTT.

This clone was found once. The V and J genes are TRBV27 and TRBJ2-2; 10 nucleotides line up with TRBD2. V lost 5 bases, J lost 0 bases, and 0 bases stayed unmatched. Germline CDR1 MNHEY, CDR2 SMNVEV (reference sequence). The CDR3 has 15 amino acids. The CDR3 coding sequence is TGTGCCAGCAGTCTAGCGGGGGCGAACACCGGGGAGCTGTTTTTT. Protein: CASSLAGANTGELFF.

The chain combines TRBV6-5 with TRBJ1-1; a possible D gene is TRBD1 (6 bases). This CDR3 contains 15 residues. Trimming shortened V by 6 bases and J by 8 bases, and 22 bases separated the two germline ends. CDR1 and CDR2 (germline): MNHEY, SVGAGI. The CDR3 DNA is TGTGCCAGCAGCGACACAGGGAGCGCGCCACTCGAAGCTTTCTTT. It encodes CASSDTGSAPLEAFF.

V usage is TRBV7-8 and J usage is TRBJ2-7; 11 bases are a match to TRBD1. Germline-derived CDR1 and CDR2 are SGHVS and FQNEAQ. Trimming at V came to 2 bases and at J to 7 bases, leaving 7 bases not matched to a gene. The CDR3 is 15 residues long. As DNA, the CDR3 is TGTGCCAGCAGCTTACGGACAGGGGGCTCGGGGGAGCAGTACTTC. Residues: CASSLRTGGSGEQYF.

The chain links TRBV7-2 to TRBJ2-7; 7 bases are a match to TRBD1. Germline V gene sequence: CDR1 SGHTA, CDR2 FQGNSA. The CDR3 totals 14 residues. The V segment lost 8 bases and the J segment 0 bases; nucleotides outside the gene matches: 7. In DNA form, the CDR3 reads TGTGCCAGCCTTCAGGACAGGAGCTCCTACGAGCAGTACTTC. It encodes CASLQDRSSYEQYF.

This clone showed up just a few times. The genes are TRBV7-2 and TRBJ1-1; TRBD1 agrees at 7 bases. The CDR3 sequence is 14 residues long. The germline gives CDR1 SGHTA, CDR2 FQGNSA. V dropped 5 bases and J dropped 6; count of bases not matched to a gene: 9. The CDR3 here is CASSLTQGYAEAFF. The CDR3 nucleotides are TGTGCCAGCAGCCTAACACAGGGGTACGCTGAAGCTTTCTTT. The full variable domain, in which reference TRBV7-2 and TRBJ1-1 provide the parts outside the CDR3, is GAGVSQSPSNKVTEKGKDVELRCDPISGHTALYWYRQSLGQGLEFLIYFQGNSAPDKSGLPSDRFSAERTGGSVSTLTIQRTQQEDSAVYLCASSLTQGYAEAFFGQGTRLTVV.

The chain couples TRBV6-5 to TRBJ1-1, with D perhaps TRBD1 (6 bases). Germline V gene lookup returns CDR1 MNHEY and CDR2 SVGAGI. The CDR3 runs 14 residues. Between the trimmed V and J ends, which lost 6 bases and 0 bases, there was a span of 11 bases. This CDR3 is CASRGAGVNTEAFF. CDR3 bases: TGTGCCAGCAGAGGAGCAGGGGTGAACACTGAAGCTTTCTTT.

This clone was seen more than once but under ten times. CDR3 sequence (DNA): TGTGCCAGCAGCGTTTCGGACTTGAGCAATCAGCCCCAGCATTTT. This codes for CASSVSDLSNQPQHF. The V and J genes are TRBV2 and TRBJ1-5; D remains ambiguous. The V and J ends lost 6 bases and 1 base respectively, with 13 bases between them. Germline CDR1 reads SNHLY; CDR2 reads FYNNEI. The length of the CDR3 is 15 residues.

The chain employs TRBV9 and TRBJ2-7, with 8 bases lining up with TRBD1. Germline V gene data show CDR1 as SGDLS and CDR2 as YYNGEE. This CDR3 spans 14 amino acids. V lost 4 bases, J lost 3 bases, and 6 bases stayed unmatched. CDR3 DNA sequence: TGTGCCAGCAGCACCGCGGGACAGGACTACGAGCAGTACTTC. Its translation: CASSTAGQDYEQYF.

CDR3: CASSLDAETAYGYTF. In DNA, the CDR3 is TGTGCCAGCAGCTTGGATGCAGAAACGGCCTATGGCTACACCTTC. V and J are TRBV5-6 and TRBJ1-2; D remains ambiguous. V lost 0 bases and J 4 bases, leaving 13 bases between the germline ends. CDR1 and CDR2 (germline): SGHDT, YYEEEE. The CDR3 is 15 residues long.

The chain is built from TRBV11-2 and TRBJ2-2, with D possibly being TRBD2 (7 bases). The CDR3 has 15 residues. The V end was cut by 10 bases, the J end by 1 base, with 16 bases between. Looked up from germline, CDR1 is SGHAT and CDR2 is FQNNGV. The CDR3 protein is CAILGGRGNTGELFF. The CDR3 DNA reads TGTGCCATCCTCGGGGGGCGGGGGAACACCGGGGAGCTGTTTTTT.

The chain has TRBV21-1 and TRBJ2-2; the table assigns TRBD1, which was not confirmed against the DNA. TRBV21-1 constitutes a pseudogene. The length of the CDR3 is 17 residues. Here the CDR3 DNA reads TGTGCCAGCAGCAAAGGATGGACAGAAACGAACACCGGGGAGCTGTTTTTT. This translates into CASSKGWTETNTGELFF.

V is TRBV10-2 and J is TRBJ2-7, with 12 bases matching TRBD1. The trim removed 3 bases at V and 3 bases at J, leaving 9 bases unmatched. CDR1 WSHSY and CDR2 SAAADI come from the germline V gene. The length of the CDR3 is 17 residues. The DNA for the CDR3 is TGCGCCAGCAGTGATTTACCCGGGACAGGGGGCTACTACGAGCAGTACTTC. This gives the protein CASSDLPGTGGYYEQYF.

The chain couples TRBV5-6 to TRBJ2-5; 7 nucleotides line up with TRBD1. Germline CDR1 SGHDT, CDR2 YYEEEE. V lost 3 bases and J lost 2; bases outside the gene matches: 4. CDR3 length: 14 amino acids. The CDR3 DNA sequence: TGTGCCAGCAGCTGGGACAGTCAGCAAGAGACCCAGTACTTC. Encoded protein: CASSWDSQQETQYF.

The chain links TRBV5-8 to TRBJ1-3, with 7 bases matching TRBD1. The junction had 7 bases not matched to a gene; V was cut back by 4 bases and J by 3 bases. This CDR3 is 15 amino acids long. In germline, CDR1 is SGHTS, CDR2 YDEGEE. The CDR3 is CASSPTRDSGNTIYF. CDR3 sequence (DNA): TGTGCCAGCAGCCCTACCCGGGACAGTGGAAACACCATATATTTT.

This chain links TRBV9 with TRBJ1-1; D is undetermined. This CDR3 contains 13 residues. Germline V lookup: CDR1 SGDLS, CDR2 YYNGEE. V was cut by 2 bases and J by 0 bases, with 5 bases left in between. CDR3 sequence reads: CASSVKMNTEAFF. Here the CDR3 DNA reads TGTGCCAGCAGCGTGAAGATGAACACTGAAGCTTTCTTT.

The chain combines TRBV3-1 (or the pseudogene TRBV3-2) with TRBJ1-1, with 7 bases lining up with TRBD1. Germline V gives CDR1 LGHDT, CDR2 YNNKEL (reference sequence). Germline trimming cut 0 bases from V and 4 bases from J; bases unmatched to any gene: 2. This CDR3 has 14 amino acids. In DNA, the CDR3 is TGTGCCAGCAGCCAAGACCGACAGGGCACTGAAGCTTTCTTT. Protein sequence: CASSQDRQGTEAFF.

The chain is built from TRBV9 and TRBJ2-3; 7 bases line up with TRBD1. Germline V CDR1 and CDR2: SGDLS, YYNGEE. This CDR3 region has 15 residues. V lost 0 bases to trimming and J lost 0 bases; unmatched junction nucleotides: 1. As DNA, the CDR3 is TGTGCCAGCAGCGTAGGGACAGGTAGCACAGATACGCAGTATTTT. It codes for CASSVGTGSTDTQYF.

The chain recombines TRBV7-3 with TRBJ2-1, with D perhaps matching TRBD1 (6 bases). Germline CDR1 is SGHTA and CDR2 is FQGTGA. V lost 5 bases to trimming and J lost 0 bases, with 14 bases between them. The length of the CDR3 is 16 residues. In DNA, the CDR3 is TGTGCCAGCAGCAACAACAGGGCGAGCTCCTACAATGAGCAGTTCTTC. Residues: CASSNNRASSYNEQFF.

The gene calls are TRBV30 and TRBJ1-1; D unresolved. The germline CDR1 and CDR2 sequences are GTSNPN and SVGIG (reference sequence). V was pared by 0 bases and J by 8 bases, with 10 bases between. The CDR3 covers 12 residues. The CDR3 nucleotides are TGTGCCTGGAGTGTTACCCCCTTGGAAGCTTTCTTT. It is translated as CAWSVTPLEAFF.

J is TRBJ1-5 and V is TRBV6-5; no clear D. The CDR3 extends over 13 amino acids. The germline gives CDR1 MNHEY, CDR2 SVGAGI. Between the trimmed V and J ends, which lost 6 bases and 4 bases, there was a span of 10 bases. In DNA form, the CDR3 reads TGTGCCAGCAGAGCTGATGAAAATCAGCCCCAGCATTTT. Encoded protein: CASRADENQPQHF.

The V call is TRBV9, the J call TRBJ1-2, with D possibly matching TRBD1 (6 bases). Germline values: CDR1 SGDLS, CDR2 YYNGEE. Trimming took off 0 bases at V and 7 bases at J, with 19 bases between the two ends. This CDR3 comprises 16 residues. CDR3 sequence reads: CASSVVSGAPPGGYTF. CDR3 coding DNA: TGTGCCAGCAGCGTAGTGTCGGGGGCCCCGCCGGGTGGCTACACCTTC.

The chain combines TRBV27 with TRBJ2-7; 9 positions match TRBD1. With V trimmed by 2 bases and J by 2 bases, 10 bases remained unmatched. This CDR3 has 17 residues. Germline values: CDR1 MNHEY, CDR2 SMNVEV (reference sequence). Here the CDR3 reads CASSLTTGTGFPYEQYF. CDR3 coding DNA: TGTGCCAGCAGTTTAACGACCGGGACAGGGTTTCCCTACGAGCAGTACTTC.

On this clone itself: The same CDR3 also results from other DNA sequences found in this sample. The CDR3 nucleotides are TGTGCCAGCAGCCGGGACACAGATACGCAGTATTTT. Amino acid sequence: CASSRDTDTQYF. This chain links TRBV7-9 with TRBJ2-3, with D maybe TRBD2 (5 bases). Germline assignment: CDR1 SEHNR and CDR2 FQNEAQ (reference sequence). The CDR3 loop spans 12 amino acids. The germline V and J ends were trimmed by 5 bases and 2 bases, with 5 bases remaining between them.